The source of this T cell receptor (beta chain) is a study of CD8+CD57+ T cells in acquired aplastic anemia. Study-level findings and limits: Patients and controls shared 25 to 30 CD8+ CDR3 sequences, highly expressed in patients.

The use of genomic DNA as template underpinned the TCR beta VDJ and CDR3 profiling. TCRdb re-called the reads through MiXCR, storing one row per CDR3 protein. The sample includes approximately 300,000 distinct CDR3 sequences, approximately 60% of them seen just once. About this clonotype: Antigen unknown.

This CDR3 is 15 amino acids long. V lost 6 bases, J lost 0 bases, and 12 bases lay in between. Germline lookup yields CDR1 MNHNS and CDR2 SASEGT. Flow cytometry had shown expanded CD8+CD57+ cells in the patients chosen for sequencing. The source is a human donor with aplastic anemia. V and J are TRBV6-1 and TRBJ1-3; tentative D call: TRBD1 (5 bases). Sequenced material: sorted CD4+, CD8+, or CD8+CD57+ T cells (not recorded which) from PBMCs. CDR3 sequence: CASSGGSLSGNTIYF. The CDR3 DNA reads TGTGCCAGCAGCGGGGGGTCTCTCTCTGGAAACACCATATATTTT.